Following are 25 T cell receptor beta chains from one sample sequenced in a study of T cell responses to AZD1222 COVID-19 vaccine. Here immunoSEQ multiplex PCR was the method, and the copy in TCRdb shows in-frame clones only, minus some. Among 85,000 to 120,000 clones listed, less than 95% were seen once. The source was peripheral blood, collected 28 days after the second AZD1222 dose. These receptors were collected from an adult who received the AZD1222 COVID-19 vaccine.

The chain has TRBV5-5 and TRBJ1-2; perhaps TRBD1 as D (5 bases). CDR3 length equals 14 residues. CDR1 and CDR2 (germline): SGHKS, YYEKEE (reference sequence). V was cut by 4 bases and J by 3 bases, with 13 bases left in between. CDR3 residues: CASSHETGDYGYTF. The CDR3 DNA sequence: TGTGCCAGCAGCCATGAAACGGGGGACTATGGCTACACCTTC.

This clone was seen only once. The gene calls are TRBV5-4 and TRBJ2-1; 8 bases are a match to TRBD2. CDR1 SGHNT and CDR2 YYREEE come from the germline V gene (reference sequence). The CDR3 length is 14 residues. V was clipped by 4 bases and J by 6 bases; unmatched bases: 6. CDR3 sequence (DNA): TGTGCCAGCAGCGCCCCCGGGACTAGCAATGAGCAGTTCTTC. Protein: CASSAPGTSNEQFF.

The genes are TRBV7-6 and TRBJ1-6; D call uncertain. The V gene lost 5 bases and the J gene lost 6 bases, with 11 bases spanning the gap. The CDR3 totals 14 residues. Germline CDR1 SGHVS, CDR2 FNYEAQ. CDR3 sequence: CASSNTFGNSPLHF. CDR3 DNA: TGTGCCAGCAGCAACACATTTGGTAATTCACCCCTCCACTTT.

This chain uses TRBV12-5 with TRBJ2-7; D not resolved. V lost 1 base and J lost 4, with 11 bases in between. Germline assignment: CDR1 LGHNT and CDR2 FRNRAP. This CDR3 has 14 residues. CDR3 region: CASGLGPVGYEQYF. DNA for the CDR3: TGTGCTAGTGGTTTGGGGCCTGTGGGGTACGAGCAGTACTTC. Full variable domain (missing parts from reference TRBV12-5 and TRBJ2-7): DARVTQTPRHKVTEMGQEVTMRCQPILGHNTVFWYRQTMMQGLELLAYFRNRAPLDDSGMPKDRFSAEMPDATLATLKIQPSEPRDSAVYFCASGLGPVGYEQYFGPGTRLTVT.

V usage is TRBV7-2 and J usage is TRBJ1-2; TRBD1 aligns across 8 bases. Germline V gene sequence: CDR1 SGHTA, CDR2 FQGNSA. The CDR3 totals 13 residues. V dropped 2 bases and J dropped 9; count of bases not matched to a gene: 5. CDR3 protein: CASSLTRTGRYTF. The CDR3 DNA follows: TGTGCCAGCAGCTTAACCCGGACAGGGCGCTACACCTTC.

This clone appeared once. In DNA form, the CDR3 reads TGTGCCAGCAGCTTAGTTCCAGGGTCGAAGATATTGTTTTTT. It encodes CASSLVPGSKILFF. This chain uses TRBV11-2 with TRBJ1-4; the D gene is possibly TRBD1 (5 bases). The CDR3 is 14 residues long. Trimming removed 1 base from V and 15 bases from J, with 18 bases in between. In germline, CDR1 is SGHAT, CDR2 FQNNGV. Filled out from reference TRBV11-2 and TRBJ1-4, the complete variable domain reads EAGVAQSPRYKIIEKRQSVAFWCNPISGHATLYWYQQILGQGPKLLIQFQNNGVVDDSQLPKDRFSAERLKGVDSTLKIQPAKLEDSAVYLCASSLVPGSKILFFGSGTQLSVL.

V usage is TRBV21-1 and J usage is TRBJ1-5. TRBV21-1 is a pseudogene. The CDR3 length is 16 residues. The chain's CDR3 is CASSKGADGGNQPQHF. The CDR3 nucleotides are TGTGCCAGCAGCAAAGGGGCGGACGGGGGCAATCAGCCCCAGCATTTT.

CDR3 residues: CASRTRGAGGYTF. The CDR3 nucleotides read TGTGCCAGCAGGACAAGGGGGGCTGGGGGCTACACCTTC. The V and J genes are TRBV28 and TRBJ1-2; weak D call: TRBD1 (6 bases). This CDR3 is built from 13 residues. Germline V lookup: CDR1 MDHEN, CDR2 SYDVKM. The V end lost 6 bases, the J end lost 8 bases, and 16 bases lay between the germline ends.

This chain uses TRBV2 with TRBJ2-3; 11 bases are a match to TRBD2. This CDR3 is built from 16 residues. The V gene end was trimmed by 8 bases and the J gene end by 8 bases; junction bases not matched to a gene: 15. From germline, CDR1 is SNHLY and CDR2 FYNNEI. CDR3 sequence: CASATDRLAGRGTQYF. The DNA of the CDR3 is TGTGCCAGCGCCACCGATCGACTAGCGGGAAGGGGTACGCAGTATTTT.

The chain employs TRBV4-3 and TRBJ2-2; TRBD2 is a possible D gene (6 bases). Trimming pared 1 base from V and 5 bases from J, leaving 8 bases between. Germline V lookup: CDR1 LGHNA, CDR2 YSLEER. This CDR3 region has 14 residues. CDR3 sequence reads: CASSQVGGTGELFF. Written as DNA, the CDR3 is TGCGCCAGCAGCCAAGTCGGAGGGACCGGGGAGCTGTTTTTT.

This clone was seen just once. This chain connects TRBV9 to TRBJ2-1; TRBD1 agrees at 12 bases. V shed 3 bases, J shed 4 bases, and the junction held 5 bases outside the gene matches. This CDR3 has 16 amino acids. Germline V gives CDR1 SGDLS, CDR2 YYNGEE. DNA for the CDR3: TGTGCCAGCAGCGGAGGGACAGGGGGCGGGTACAATGAGCAGTTCTTC. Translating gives CASSGGTGGGYNEQFF.

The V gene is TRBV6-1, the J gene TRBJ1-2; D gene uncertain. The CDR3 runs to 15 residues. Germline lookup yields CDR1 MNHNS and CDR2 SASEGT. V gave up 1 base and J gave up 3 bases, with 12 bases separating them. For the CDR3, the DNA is TGTGCCAGCAGTGAAGGGGCAGGAATTTACTATGGCTACACCTTC. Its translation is CASSEGAGIYYGYTF.

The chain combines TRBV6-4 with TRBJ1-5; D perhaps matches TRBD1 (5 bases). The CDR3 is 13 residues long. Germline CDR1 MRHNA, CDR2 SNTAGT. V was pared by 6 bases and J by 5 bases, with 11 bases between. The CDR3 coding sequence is TGTGCCAGCAGAAGGGGAAGGGATCAGCCCCAGCATTTT. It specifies CASRRGRDQPQHF.

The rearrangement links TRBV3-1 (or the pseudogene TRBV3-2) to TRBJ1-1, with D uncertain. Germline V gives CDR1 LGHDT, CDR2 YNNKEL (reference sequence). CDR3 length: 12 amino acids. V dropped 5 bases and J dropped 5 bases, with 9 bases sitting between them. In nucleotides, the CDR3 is TGTGCCAGCAGCTCCCGAGGGACTGAAGCTTTCTTT. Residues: CASSSRGTEAFF.

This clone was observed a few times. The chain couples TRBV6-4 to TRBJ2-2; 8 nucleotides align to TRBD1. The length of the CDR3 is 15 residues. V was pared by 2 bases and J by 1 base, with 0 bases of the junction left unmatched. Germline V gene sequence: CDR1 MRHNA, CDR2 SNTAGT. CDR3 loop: CASSDGTGNTGELFF. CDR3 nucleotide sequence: TGTGCCAGCAGTGACGGGACAGGGAACACCGGGGAGCTGTTTTTT.

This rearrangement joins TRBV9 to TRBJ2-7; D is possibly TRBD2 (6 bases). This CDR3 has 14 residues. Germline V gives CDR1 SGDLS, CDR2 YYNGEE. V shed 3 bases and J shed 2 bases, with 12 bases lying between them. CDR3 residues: CASSGRGTPYEQYF. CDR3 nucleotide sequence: TGTGCCAGCAGCGGACGGGGGACCCCCTACGAGCAGTACTTC.

The DNA of the CDR3 is TGTGCCAGCAGCTCCACTGGGGGTTTTGGCTACACCTTC. Translated: CASSSTGGFGYTF. The rearrangement links TRBV5-4 to TRBJ1-2, with D possibly being TRBD1 (5 bases). The V end lost 3 bases, the J end lost 7 bases, and 13 bases lay between the germline ends. Germline loops: CDR1 SGHNT, CDR2 YYREEE (reference sequence). The CDR3 contains 13 residues.

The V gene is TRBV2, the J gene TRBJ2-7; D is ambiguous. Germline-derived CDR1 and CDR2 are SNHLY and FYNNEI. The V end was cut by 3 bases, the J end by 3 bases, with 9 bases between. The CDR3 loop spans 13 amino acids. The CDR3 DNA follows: TGTGCCAGCAGTGACAGGCAGTTCTACGAGCAGTACTTC. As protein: CASSDRQFYEQYF.

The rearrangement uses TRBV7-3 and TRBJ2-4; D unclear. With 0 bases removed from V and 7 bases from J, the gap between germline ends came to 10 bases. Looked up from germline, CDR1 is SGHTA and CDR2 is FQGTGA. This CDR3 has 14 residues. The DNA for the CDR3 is TGTGCCAGCAGCTTAACGGCGAATGGGAACATTCAGTACTTC. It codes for CASSLTANGNIQYF.

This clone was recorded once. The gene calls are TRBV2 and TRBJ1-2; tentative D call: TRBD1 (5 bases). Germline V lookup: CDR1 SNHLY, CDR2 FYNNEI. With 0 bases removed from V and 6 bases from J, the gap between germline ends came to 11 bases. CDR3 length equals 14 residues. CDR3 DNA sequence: TGTGCCAGCAGTGAAGCGGAAAGGGGAAATGGCTACACCTTC. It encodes CASSEAERGNGYTF.

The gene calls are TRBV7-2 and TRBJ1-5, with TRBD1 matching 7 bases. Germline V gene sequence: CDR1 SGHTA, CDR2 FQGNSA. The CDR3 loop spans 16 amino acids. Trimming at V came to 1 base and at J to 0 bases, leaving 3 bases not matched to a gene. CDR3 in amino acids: CASSLDSGGSNQPQHF. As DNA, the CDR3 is TGTGCCAGCAGCTTAGACTCAGGGGGTAGCAATCAGCCCCAGCATTTT.

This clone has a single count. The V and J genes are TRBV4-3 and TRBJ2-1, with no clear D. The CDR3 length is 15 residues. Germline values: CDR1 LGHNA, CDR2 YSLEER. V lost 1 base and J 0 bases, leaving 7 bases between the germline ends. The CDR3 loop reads CASSQVFPSYNEQFF. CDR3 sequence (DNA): TGCGCCAGCAGCCAAGTTTTCCCCTCCTACAATGAGCAGTTCTTC.

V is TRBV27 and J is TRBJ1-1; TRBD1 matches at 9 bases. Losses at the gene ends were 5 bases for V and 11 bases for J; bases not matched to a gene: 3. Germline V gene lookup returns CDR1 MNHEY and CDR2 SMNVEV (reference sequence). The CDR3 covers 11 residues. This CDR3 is CASSTGGRAFF. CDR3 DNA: TGTGCCAGCAGTACAGGGGGCAGGGCTTTCTTT.

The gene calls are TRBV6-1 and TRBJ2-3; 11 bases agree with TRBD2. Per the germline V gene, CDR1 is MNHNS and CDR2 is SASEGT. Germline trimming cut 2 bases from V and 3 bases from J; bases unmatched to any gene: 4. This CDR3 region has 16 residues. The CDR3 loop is CASSEFTSGGTDTQYF. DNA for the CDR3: TGTGCCAGCAGTGAATTTACTAGCGGGGGTACAGATACGCAGTATTTT.

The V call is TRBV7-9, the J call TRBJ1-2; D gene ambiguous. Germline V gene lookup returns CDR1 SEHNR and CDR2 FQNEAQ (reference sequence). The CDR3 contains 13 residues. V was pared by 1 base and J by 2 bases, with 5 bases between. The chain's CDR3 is CASSLGVNYGYTF. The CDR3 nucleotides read TGTGCCAGCAGCTTAGGGGTCAACTATGGCTACACCTTC.